This T cell receptor beta chain was documented in a study of shared clonotypes between healthy human individuals. General study points: The study found roughly 5% of naive CD4 clonotypes shared across a handful of donors. The rarefaction results pointed to incomplete sorted-subset sequencing despite large depth.

The CDR3 has 14 amino acids. The J segment lost 7 bases and the V segment lost 8 bases, leaving 6 bases of the junction unmatched. Germline V gene data show CDR1 as SEHNR and CDR2 as FQNEAQ (reference sequence). Authors' data handling: Junction-only sequences without quality scores were provided by ImmunoSEQ, so filtering was different. TCRdb's table, derived via immunoSEQ multiplex PCR, lists solely in-frame clones and lacks some. V and J calls and clone size are as listed in that table; D and trimming were resolved from the DNA. The table records 850,000 to 1,200,000 clones, roughly 80% of them present only once. Concerning this clone: Antigen specificity is unknown.

Donors were healthy HIV-negative adults without recent acute infections or vaccinations. What was sequenced was memory CD4+ T cells sorted from blood. The subset was: CD45RA-negative fraction. The TCR sequence derives from a man between 18 and 35 years old in good health. This chain joins TRBV7-9 and TRBJ2-1, with 12 positions matching TRBD2. The CDR3 DNA sequence: TGTGCCAGCGTGGCTAGCGGGGGGGTAAATGAGCAGTTCTTC. It is translated as CASVASGGVNEQFF.